This T cell receptor (beta chain) was sequenced during a study of blood T cell repertoires in COVID-19 (dated by TCRdb to 2018 to 2020). With regard to the full study: Samples covering the acute and convalescent phases of COVID-19 were provided by collaborators in the United States, Italy and Spain. Where available, HLA class I and class II types were obtained from metadata supplied by the sample provider rather than from assay-based typing. Samples came from the ongoing ImmuneRACE study (first 160 participants) plus 1,254 subjects from 6 global collaborators. The prospective study material was composed of cDNA or gDNA derived from T cells, B-cell-depleted T cells, or PBMCs. The repertoires were made available in a free public database intended to serve as a resource for research on the immune response to SARS-CoV-2. The dataset comprised deeply sampled blood TCRbeta repertoires from subjects exposed to, actively infected with, or recovered from COVID-19. Nearly every sample came with metadata listing a de-identified subject ID, COVID-19 status, age in years and sex.

The immunoSEQ Assay, a bias-controlled multiplex PCR, was used to amplify TCRbeta CDR3 regions from genomic DNA. In the original analysis: The number of nucleated cells in each sample was estimated from the amplification of reference gene primers within the assay. Sequence reads were collapsed and filtered to measure the absolute abundance of every unique TCRbeta CDR3 rearrangement. Productive Simpson clonality was computed per sample as the square root of Simpson's diversity index over productive rearrangements. In its TCRdb copy, this immuneACCESS table keeps in-frame sequences only and misses some clones. Where compared with another copy, unresolved V genes explain less than half of these, and the others have no known cause. V and J calls and clone size are as listed in that table; D and trimming were resolved from the DNA. This sample has 200,000 or so clones in its table, and around 88% of those were observed once. Roughly 2.3% of the sample is held by the ten biggest clonotypes.

What the study reported, not specific to this receptor: The quantity of clinical and demographic metadata differed by source and by participant and was supplied without curation.

Participants in the prospective study were aged about 18 to 95 years, lived in more than 20 United States geographic areas, and enrolled through a virtual design. In the prospective study, participants were assigned to cohorts based on the clinical history participants reported in a screening survey and a study questionnaire. Each participant in the prospective study had whole blood, serum and a nasopharyngeal or oropharyngeal swab collected by mobile phlebotomists. Participants in the prospective study had the option to provide additional blood draws and questionnaires over a roughly two-month period. Before DNA extraction, blood samples from the prospective study were shipped at room temperature or frozen. A word on this clone: The clone's antigen remains unknown. No base-level quality is on record; no much larger clone is a single base apart.

The sequenced sample consisted of PBMCs or T cells enriched from blood (not recorded which). This clonotype originated in a woman in her thirties or forties with acute COVID-19.

The nucleotide sequence is TGCGCCAGCAGGTGTGGGGGCGGTGCGCGATCCTATAATTCACCCCTCCACTTT. Translation gives CASRCGGGARSYNSPLHF. This chain joins TRBV10-1 to TRBJ1-6; the D segment could be TRBD1, given 6 matching bases. V was cut back by 6 bases and J by 1 base, leaving a gap of 19 bases between them. Based on the germline V gene (reference sequence), the CDR1 and CDR2 sequences are WNHNN and SYGVQD. The CDR3 runs 18 amino acids, cysteine and phenylalanine included. Solely the CDR3 DNA is kept, with 54 bases framed from the first base.